A single sample gave rise to the 11 T cell receptor beta chains below, sequenced in a study of glioma-infiltrating T cells after dendritic cell vaccination. Time point: after dendritic cell vaccination, including at tumor progression/relapse. The table came from immunoSEQ multiplex PCR; TCRdb's copy has only in-frame clones and leaves some out. The top ten clones hold around 2.2% of a sample with about 91,000 clones, roughly 77% of them seen once. Here the sequenced sample was blood, taken after dendritic cell vaccination. The receptors shown here come from a human donor with glioblastoma.

The genes are TRBV21-1 and TRBJ2-5; the table names TRBD2, a call not compared with the DNA. TRBV21-1 is classified as a pseudogene. This CDR3 has 17 amino acids. The CDR3 nucleotides are TGTGCCAGCAGCACACGAGGACTAGCGGGGGGATTGGAGACCCAGTACTTC. Its protein product is CASSTRGLAGGLETQYF.

The V gene is TRBV9, the J gene TRBJ2-1; 8 bases agree with TRBD2. CDR3 length: 17 residues. The ends lost 4 bases at V and 0 bases at J; junction bases unmatched: 9. Germline CDR1 is SGDLS and CDR2 is YYNGEE. In nucleotides, the CDR3 is TGTGCCAGCAGCCCACGACTAGCGTCGAGCTCCTACAATGAGCAGTTCTTC. Protein sequence: CASSPRLASSSYNEQFF.

This clone was picked up a small number of times. V is TRBV6-5 and J is TRBJ2-2; perhaps TRBD1 as D (5 bases). CDR1 is MNHEY and CDR2 is SVGAGI in the germline V gene. The CDR3 runs to 12 residues. Trimming removed 6 bases from V and 5 bases from J, with 7 bases in between. CDR3 coding DNA: TGTGCCAGCAGCAGGGTAACCGGGGAGCTGTTTTTT. This codes for CASSRVTGELFF.

J is TRBJ1-1 and V is TRBV12-5; TRBD1 matches at 8 bases. V was pared by 6 bases and J by 0 bases, with 18 bases of the junction left unmatched. This CDR3 is built from 19 residues. Germline CDR1 reads LGHNT; CDR2 reads FRNRAP. Here the CDR3 reads CASGRTRGQSSLMNTEAFF. The CDR3 DNA reads as TGTGCTAGTGGCCGGACCAGGGGGCAATCCTCCCTCATGAACACTGAAGCTTTCTTT. The variable domain in full, with the rest retrieved from reference TRBV12-5 and TRBJ1-1, is DARVTQTPRHKVTEMGQEVTMRCQPILGHNTVFWYRQTMMQGLELLAYFRNRAPLDDSGMPKDRFSAEMPDATLATLKIQPSEPRDSAVYFCASGRTRGQSSLMNTEAFFGQGTRLTVV.

This clone came up a few times. This chain joins TRBV5-8 and TRBJ1-4; D uncertain. The CDR3 is 15 residues long. Germline values: CDR1 SGHTS, CDR2 YDEGEE. Trimming pared 0 bases from V and 8 bases from J, leaving 14 bases between. CDR3 residues: CASSLGGGLWEKLFF. The CDR3 DNA follows: TGTGCCAGCAGCTTGGGCGGCGGATTGTGGGAAAAACTGTTTTTT. Using reference TRBV5-8 and TRBJ1-4 for the parts outside the CDR3, the full variable domain is EAGVTQSPTHLIKTRGQQATLRCSPISGHTSVYWYQQALGLGLQFLLWYDEGEERNRGNFPPRFSGRQFPNYSSELNVNALELEDSALYLCASSLGGGLWEKLFFGSGTQLSVL.

The chain combines TRBV12-5 with TRBJ1-1, with D possibly being TRBD1 (6 bases). This CDR3 is built from 16 residues. With 6 bases removed from V and 2 bases from J, the gap between germline ends came to 19 bases. The V gene's germline CDR1 is LGHNT and CDR2 FRNRAP. In nucleotides, the CDR3 is TGTGCTAGTGGCTTAAGTCGGGGACACGATAACACTGAAGCTTTCTTT. It codes for CASGLSRGHDNTEAFF.

V is TRBV5-4 and J is TRBJ1-6; maybe TRBD1 (6 bases). This CDR3 has 16 amino acids. The germline V and J ends were trimmed by 4 bases and 7 bases, with 18 bases remaining between them. Germline V gene data show CDR1 as SGHNT and CDR2 as YYREEE (reference sequence). CDR3 amino acids: CASSRGQSLSNSPLHF. CDR3 nucleotides: TGTGCCAGCAGCCGAGGACAGTCCCTCTCCAATTCACCCCTCCACTTT. Full variable domain (missing parts from reference TRBV5-4 and TRBJ1-6): ETGVTQSPTHLIKTRGQQVTLRCSSQSGHNTVSWYQQALGQGPQFIFQYYREEENGRGNFPPRFSGLQFPNYSSELNVNALELDDSALYLCASSRGQSLSNSPLHFGNGTRLTVT.

This chain connects TRBV19 to TRBJ1-2, with TRBD1 identical over 9 bases. This CDR3 spans 16 amino acids. Germline values: CDR1 LNHDA, CDR2 SQIVND (reference sequence). Trimming cost V 3 bases and J 8 bases; bases outside gene matches: 13. CDR3 nucleotide sequence: TGTGCCAGTAGTATTCTTCAGGACAGGGGAGTTGGAGGCTACACCTTC. The encoded protein is CASSILQDRGVGGYTF.

The chain joins TRBV5-1 to TRBJ2-1; 7 nucleotides agree with TRBD1. CDR1 SGHRS and CDR2 YFSETQ come from the germline V gene. With V trimmed by 3 bases and J by 4 bases, 7 bases remained unmatched. This CDR3 has 15 amino acids. Here the CDR3 reads CASSSQGVTYNEQFF. For the CDR3, the DNA is TGCGCCAGCAGCTCCCAGGGGGTAACGTACAATGAGCAGTTCTTC.

The gene calls are TRBV6-5 and TRBJ1-3; TRBD1 matches at 9 bases. This CDR3 comprises 14 residues. The J segment lost 3 bases and the V segment lost 8 bases, leaving 5 bases of the junction unmatched. Germline values: CDR1 MNHEY, CDR2 SVGAGI. The CDR3 nucleotides are TGTGCCAGCGCCACAGGGGGCGATGGAAACACCATATATTTT. Translated, it gives CASATGGDGNTIYF.

V usage is TRBV5-1 and J usage is TRBJ2-2; 11 positions match TRBD2. From germline, CDR1 is SGHRS and CDR2 YFSETQ. CDR3 length: 16 residues. Trimming took 2 bases from V and 4 from J; bases not matched to a gene: 4. For the CDR3, the DNA is TGCGCCAGCAGCTTTACTAGCGGGAGTGGCACCGGGGAGCTGTTTTTT. Translated: CASSFTSGSGTGELFF.